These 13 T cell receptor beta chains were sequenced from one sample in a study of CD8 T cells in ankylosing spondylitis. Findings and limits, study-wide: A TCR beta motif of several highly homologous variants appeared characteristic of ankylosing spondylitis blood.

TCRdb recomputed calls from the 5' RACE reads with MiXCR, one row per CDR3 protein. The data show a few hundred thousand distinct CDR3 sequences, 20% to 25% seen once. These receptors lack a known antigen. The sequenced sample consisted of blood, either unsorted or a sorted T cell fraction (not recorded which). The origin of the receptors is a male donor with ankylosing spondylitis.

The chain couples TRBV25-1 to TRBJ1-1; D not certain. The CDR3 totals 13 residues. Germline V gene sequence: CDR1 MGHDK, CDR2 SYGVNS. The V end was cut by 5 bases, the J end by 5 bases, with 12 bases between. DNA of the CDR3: TGTGCCAGCAGTTCAAGAGGAACTACTGAAGCTTTCTTT. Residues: CASSSRGTTEAFF.

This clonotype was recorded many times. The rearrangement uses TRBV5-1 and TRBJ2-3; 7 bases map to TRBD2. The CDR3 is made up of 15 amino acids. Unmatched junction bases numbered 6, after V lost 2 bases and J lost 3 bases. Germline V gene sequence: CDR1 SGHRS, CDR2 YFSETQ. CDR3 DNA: TGCGCCAGCAGCTTACTAGCGACCGTTACAGATACGCAGTATTTT. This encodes CASSLLATVTDTQYF.

CDR3 nucleotides: TGTGCCACCAGTGGGGGACAGGGGCAGAATCAGCCCCAGCATTTT. This sequence encodes CATSGGQGQNQPQHF. V gene TRBV24-1 combines with J gene TRBJ1-5; 10 bases map to TRBD1. This CDR3 spans 15 amino acids. V shed 5 bases, J shed 4 bases, and the junction held 4 bases outside the gene matches. Germline values: CDR1 KGHDR, CDR2 SFDVKD.

The CDR3 protein is CASSPERGSNYGYTF. The CDR3 bases are TGTGCCAGCTCACCAGAACGGGGCTCTAACTATGGCTACACCTTC. The chain recombines TRBV18 with TRBJ1-2; tentative D call: TRBD1 (5 bases). This CDR3 is built from 15 residues. Germline CDR1 reads KGHSH; CDR2 reads LQKENI. Trimming removed 2 bases at V and 0 bases at J, with 10 bases between.

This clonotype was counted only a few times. CDR3 sequence reads: CASSFVGQASYNEQFF. CDR3 sequence (DNA): TGCGCCAGCAGCTTCGTGGGACAGGCTAGCTACAATGAGCAGTTCTTC. This chain joins TRBV5-1 and TRBJ2-1, with 8 bases aligning to TRBD1. J gave up 3 bases and V 2 bases, and 7 bases lay outside the gene matches. This CDR3 is 16 amino acids long. Per germline, CDR1 SGHRS and CDR2 YFSETQ.

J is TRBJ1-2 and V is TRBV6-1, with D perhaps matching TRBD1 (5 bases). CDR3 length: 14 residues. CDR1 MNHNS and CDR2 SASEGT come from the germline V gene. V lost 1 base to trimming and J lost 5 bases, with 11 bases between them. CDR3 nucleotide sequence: TGTGCCAGCAGTGAAGAGCCGGGGCCTTATGGCTACACCTTC. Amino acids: CASSEEPGPYGYTF.

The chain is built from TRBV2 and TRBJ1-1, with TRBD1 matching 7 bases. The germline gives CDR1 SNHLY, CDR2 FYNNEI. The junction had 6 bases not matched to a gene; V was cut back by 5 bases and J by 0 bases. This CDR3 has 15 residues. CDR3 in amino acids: CASSPDRVMNTEAFF. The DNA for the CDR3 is TGTGCCAGCAGTCCCGACAGGGTAATGAACACTGAAGCTTTCTTT.

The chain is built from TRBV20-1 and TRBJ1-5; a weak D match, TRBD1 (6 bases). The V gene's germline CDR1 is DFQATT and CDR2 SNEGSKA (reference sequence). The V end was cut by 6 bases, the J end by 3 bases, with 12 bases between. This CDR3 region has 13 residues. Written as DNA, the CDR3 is TGCAGTGCAGGGGGGCTGGACAATCAGCCCCAGCATTTT. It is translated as CSAGGLDNQPQHF.

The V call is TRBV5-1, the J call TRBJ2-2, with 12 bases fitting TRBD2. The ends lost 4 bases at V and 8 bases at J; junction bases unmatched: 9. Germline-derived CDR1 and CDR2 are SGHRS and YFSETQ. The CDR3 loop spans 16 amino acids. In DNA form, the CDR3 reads TGCGCCAGCAGCCTGGGACTAGCGGGTAGTCCAGGGGAGCTGTTTTTT. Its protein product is CASSLGLAGSPGELFF.

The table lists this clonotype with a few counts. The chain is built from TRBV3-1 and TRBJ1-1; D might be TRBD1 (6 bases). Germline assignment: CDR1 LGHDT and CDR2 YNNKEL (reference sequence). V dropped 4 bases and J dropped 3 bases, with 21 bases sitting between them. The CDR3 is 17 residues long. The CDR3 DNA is TGTGCCAGCAGCCGGATGGAAGGTGGGACAAGGGACACTGAAGCTTTCTTT. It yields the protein CASSRMEGGTRDTEAFF.

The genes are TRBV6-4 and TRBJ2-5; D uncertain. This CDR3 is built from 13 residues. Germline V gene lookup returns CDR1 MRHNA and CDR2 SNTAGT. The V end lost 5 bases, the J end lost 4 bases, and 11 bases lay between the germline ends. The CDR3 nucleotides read TGTGCCAGCAGTCTAGATACGGGAGAGACCCAGTACTTC. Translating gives CASSLDTGETQYF.

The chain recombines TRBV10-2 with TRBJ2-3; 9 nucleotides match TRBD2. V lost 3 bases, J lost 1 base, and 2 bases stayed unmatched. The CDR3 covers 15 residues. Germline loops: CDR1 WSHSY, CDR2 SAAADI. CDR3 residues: CASSDRTSGTDTQYF. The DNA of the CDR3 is TGCGCCAGCAGTGATAGGACTAGCGGCACAGATACGCAGTATTTT.

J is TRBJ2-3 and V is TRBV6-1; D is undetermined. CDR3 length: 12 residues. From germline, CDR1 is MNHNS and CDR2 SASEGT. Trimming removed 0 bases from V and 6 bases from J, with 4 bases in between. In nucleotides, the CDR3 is TGTGCCAGCAGTGAAGCGGGGGATACGCAGTATTTT. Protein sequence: CASSEAGDTQYF.